This TCR beta chain was retrieved from a study of T cells in Graves' hyperthyroidism and ophthalmopathy. Study outcomes and limitations: Expanded thyroid clonotypes (above 0.001) were mostly also found in blood. Stable hyperthyroidism and ophthalmopathy were separated using 13 V-J signatures.

RNA transcripts gave rise to amplified TCR beta CDR3 regions. HTBI primers were the set used in a first-round RT-PCR of the TCR CDR3. TCRdb redid the calling of the multiplex PCR reads with MiXCR, one entry per CDR3 protein. The data hold 400,000 to 550,000 distinct CDR3 sequences, with around 22% observed a single time. Trimming removed 6 bases at V and 4 bases at J, with 12 bases between. This CDR3 has 13 amino acids. Diagnosing involved the use of clinical symptoms, serum thyroxine and TRAb, thyroid ultrasound and orbital computed tomography. Concerning this clonotype: Its specificity is unknown.

Input material: blood. The rearrangement uses TRBV12-3 or TRBV12-4 and TRBJ1-2, with unresolved D. The TCR comes from a woman between 25 and 40 years old with Graves' ophthalmopathy. The CDR3, as DNA: TGTGCCAGCAGCTTGAAATTGAGCTATGGCTACACCTTC. Translation gives CASSLKLSYGYTF.